One sample yielded the 3 T cell receptor beta chains listed below, sequenced in a study of shared clonotypes between healthy human individuals. Profiling relied on immunoSEQ multiplex PCR, and the TCRdb table lists in-frame clones only, not all of them. The data hold about 600,000 clones, with approximately 97% observed a single time. Sequenced: naive CD4+ T cells sorted from blood. Regarding subset: CD45RA+ positively selected. All receptors come from a woman in her twenties or thirties in good health.

The chain recombines TRBV7-9 with TRBJ1-5, with a weak D call TRBD1 (6 bases). The V gene's germline CDR1 is SEHNR and CDR2 FQNEAQ (reference sequence). The CDR3 extends over 17 amino acids. V lost 0 bases to trimming and J lost 2 bases, with 14 bases between them. CDR3 nucleotides: TGTGCCAGCAGCTTAGCTGGGGGGGGCAGGCGCAATCAGCCCCAGCATTTT. Encoded protein: CASSLAGGGRRNQPQHF.

The genes are TRBV7-6 and TRBJ2-2; TRBD1 matches 7 bases. The CDR3 spans 13 residues. The germline CDR1 and CDR2 sequences are SGHVS and FNYEAQ. The V and J ends lost 6 bases and 6 bases, in that order; junction bases with no gene match: 4. The CDR3, as DNA: TGTGCCAGCAGTCAGACAGGGTCCGGGGAGCTGTTTTTT. This gives the protein CASSQTGSGELFF.

This clone was counted once. The CDR3 region has the DNA TGTGCCAGCAGTTCCTCGTGGGGACAGGAGAATTCACCCCTCCACTTT. It yields the protein CASSSSWGQENSPLHF. The chain has TRBV28 and TRBJ1-6; 8 bases align to TRBD1. V gave up 4 bases and J gave up 7 bases; unmatched junction bases: 9. The CDR3 consists of 16 residues. Germline lookup yields CDR1 MDHEN and CDR2 SYDVKM.